This T cell receptor (beta chain) was identified during a study of CD8+ T cells in alopecia areata. Once RNA had been extracted, it was reverse transcribed into cDNA to act as the sequencing template. The repertoire was sequenced with immunoSEQ multiplex PCR; TCRdb's copy has only in-frame clones and lacks some. The sample gives approximately 200,000 clones, roughly three fifths of which show up once; about 3% is in the top ten. The V gene's germline CDR1 is KGHSH and CDR2 LQKENI. This CDR3 has 14 residues. Trimming shortened V by 3 bases and J by 2 bases, and 7 bases separated the two germline ends. The treatment was: oral pan-JAK inhibitor, 5-10 mg twice daily.

The rearrangement joins TRBV18 to TRBJ2-2, with D unresolved. The TCR sequence derives from a human donor with alopecia areata. The source material was CD4+ T cells sorted from blood, sampled at week 4, from a patient treated with tofacitinib. CDR3 residues: CASSPAVNTGELFF. DNA for the CDR3: TGTGCCAGCTCACCGGCAGTTAACACCGGGGAGCTGTTTTTT.